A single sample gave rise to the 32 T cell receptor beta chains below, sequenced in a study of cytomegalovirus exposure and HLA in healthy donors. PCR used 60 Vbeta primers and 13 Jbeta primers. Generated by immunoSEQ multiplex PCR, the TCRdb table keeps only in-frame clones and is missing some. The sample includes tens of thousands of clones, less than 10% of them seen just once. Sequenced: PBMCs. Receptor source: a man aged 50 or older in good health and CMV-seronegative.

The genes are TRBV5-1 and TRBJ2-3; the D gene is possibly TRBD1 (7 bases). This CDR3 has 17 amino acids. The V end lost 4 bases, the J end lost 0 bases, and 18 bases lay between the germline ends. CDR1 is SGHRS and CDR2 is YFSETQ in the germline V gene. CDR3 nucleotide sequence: TGCGCCAGCAGCCTGGGATGGAGGGACAGAAGCACAGATACGCAGTATTTT. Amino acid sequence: CASSLGWRDRSTDTQYF.

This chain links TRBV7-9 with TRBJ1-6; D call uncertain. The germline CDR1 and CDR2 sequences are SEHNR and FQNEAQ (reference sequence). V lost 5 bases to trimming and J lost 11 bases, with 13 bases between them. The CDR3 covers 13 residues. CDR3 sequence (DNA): TGTGCCAGCAGCCCCAGCGGCGTGGCACCCCTCCACTTT. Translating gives CASSPSGVAPLHF. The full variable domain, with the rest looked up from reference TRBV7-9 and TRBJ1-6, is DTGVSQNPRHKITKRGQNVTFRCDPISEHNRLYWYRQTLGQGPEFLTYFQNEAQLEKSRLLSDRFSAERPKGSFSTLEIQRTEQGDSAMYLCASSPSGVAPLHFGNGTRLTVT.

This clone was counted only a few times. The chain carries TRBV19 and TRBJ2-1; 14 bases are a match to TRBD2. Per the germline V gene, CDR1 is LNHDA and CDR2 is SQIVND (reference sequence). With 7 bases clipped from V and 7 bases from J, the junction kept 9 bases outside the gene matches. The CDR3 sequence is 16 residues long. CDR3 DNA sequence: TGTGCCAGTAATCCCGGGACTAGCGGGAGTTTTAATGAGCAGTTCTTC. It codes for CASNPGTSGSFNEQFF.

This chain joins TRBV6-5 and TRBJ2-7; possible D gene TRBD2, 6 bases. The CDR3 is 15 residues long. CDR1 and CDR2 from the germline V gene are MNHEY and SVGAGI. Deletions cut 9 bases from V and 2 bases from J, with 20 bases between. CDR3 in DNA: TGTGCCAGTGGAAGGGAGGCCCTCCCTACCTACGAGCAGTACTTC. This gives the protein CASGREALPTYEQYF.

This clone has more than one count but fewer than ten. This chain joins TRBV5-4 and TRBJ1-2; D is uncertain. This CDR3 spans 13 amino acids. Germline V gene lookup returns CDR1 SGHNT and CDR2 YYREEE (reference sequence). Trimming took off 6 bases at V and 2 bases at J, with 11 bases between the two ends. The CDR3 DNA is TGTGCCAGCACCACGCCGGGGAACTATGGCTACACCTTC. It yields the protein CASTTPGNYGYTF. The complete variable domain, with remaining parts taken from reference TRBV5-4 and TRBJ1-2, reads ETGVTQSPTHLIKTRGQQVTLRCSSQSGHNTVSWYQQALGQGPQFIFQYYREEENGRGNFPPRFSGLQFPNYSSELNVNALELDDSALYLCASTTPGNYGYTFGSGTRLTVV.

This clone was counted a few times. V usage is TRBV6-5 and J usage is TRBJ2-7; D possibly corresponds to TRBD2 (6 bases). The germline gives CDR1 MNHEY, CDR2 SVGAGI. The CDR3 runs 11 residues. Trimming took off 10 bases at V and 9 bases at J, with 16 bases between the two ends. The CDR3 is CATMGGFGQYF. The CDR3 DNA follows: TGTGCCACCATGGGGGGTTTCGGGCAGTACTTC.

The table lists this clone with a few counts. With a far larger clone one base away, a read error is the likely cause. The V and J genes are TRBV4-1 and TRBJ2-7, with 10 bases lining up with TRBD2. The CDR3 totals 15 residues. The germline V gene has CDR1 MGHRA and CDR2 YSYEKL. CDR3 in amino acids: CARSQIAGGYYEQYF. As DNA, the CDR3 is TGCGCCCGCAGCCAAATAGCGGGGGGCTACTACGAGCAGTACTTC.

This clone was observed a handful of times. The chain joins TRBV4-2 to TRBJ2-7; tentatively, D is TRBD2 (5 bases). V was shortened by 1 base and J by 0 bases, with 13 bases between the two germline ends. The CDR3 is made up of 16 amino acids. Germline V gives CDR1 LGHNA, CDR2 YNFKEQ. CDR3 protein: CASSQGAYTSSYEQYF. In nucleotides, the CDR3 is TGTGCCAGCAGCCAAGGCGCCTACACTAGCTCCTACGAGCAGTACTTC.

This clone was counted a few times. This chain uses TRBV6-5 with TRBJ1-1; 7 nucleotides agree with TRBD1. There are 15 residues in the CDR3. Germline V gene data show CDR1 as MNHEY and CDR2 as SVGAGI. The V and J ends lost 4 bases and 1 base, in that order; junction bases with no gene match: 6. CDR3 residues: CASSSSGQPNTEAFF. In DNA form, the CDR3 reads TGTGCCAGCAGTTCCTCGGGACAGCCGAACACTGAAGCTTTCTTT.

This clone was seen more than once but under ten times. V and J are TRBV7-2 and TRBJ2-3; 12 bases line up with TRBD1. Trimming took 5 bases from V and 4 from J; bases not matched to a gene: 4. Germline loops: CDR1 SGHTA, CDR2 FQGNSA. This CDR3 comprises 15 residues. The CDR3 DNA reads TGTGCCAGCAGCACCGGGACAGGGGGCCCAGATACGCAGTATTTT. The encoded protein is CASSTGTGGPDTQYF.

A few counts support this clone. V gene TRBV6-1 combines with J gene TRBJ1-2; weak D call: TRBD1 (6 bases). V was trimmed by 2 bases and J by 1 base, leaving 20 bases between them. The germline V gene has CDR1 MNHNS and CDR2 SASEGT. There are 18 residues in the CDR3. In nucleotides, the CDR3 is TGTGCCAGCAGTGAACTTAGGACAGTCGAGTCCTATAACTATGGCTACACCTTC. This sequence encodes CASSELRTVESYNYGYTF.

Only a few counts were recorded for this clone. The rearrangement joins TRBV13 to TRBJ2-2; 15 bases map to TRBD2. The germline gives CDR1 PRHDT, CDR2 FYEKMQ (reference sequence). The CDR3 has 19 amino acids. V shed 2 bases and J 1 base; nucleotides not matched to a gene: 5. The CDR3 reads CASSLSGLAGGRNTGELFF. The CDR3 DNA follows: TGTGCCAGCAGCTTATCGGGACTAGCGGGGGGCAGGAACACCGGGGAGCTGTTTTTT.

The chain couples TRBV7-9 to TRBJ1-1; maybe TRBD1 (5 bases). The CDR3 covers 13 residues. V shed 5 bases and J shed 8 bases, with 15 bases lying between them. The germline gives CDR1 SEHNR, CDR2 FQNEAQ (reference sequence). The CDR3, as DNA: TGTGCCAGCAGCCCCGGTGGGGCTTCGGAAGCTTTCTTT. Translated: CASSPGGASEAFF.

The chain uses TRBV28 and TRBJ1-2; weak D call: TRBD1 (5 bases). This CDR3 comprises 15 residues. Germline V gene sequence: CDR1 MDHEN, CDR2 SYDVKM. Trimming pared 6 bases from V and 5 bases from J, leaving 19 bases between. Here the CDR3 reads CASSPSSWGAYGYTF. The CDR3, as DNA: TGTGCCAGCAGCCCCTCCTCGTGGGGCGCTTATGGCTACACCTTC.

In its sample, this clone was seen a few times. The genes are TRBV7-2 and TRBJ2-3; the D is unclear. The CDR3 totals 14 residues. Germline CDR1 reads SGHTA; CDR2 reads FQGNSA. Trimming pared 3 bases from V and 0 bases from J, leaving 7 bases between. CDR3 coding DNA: TGTGCCAGCAGCTTTTACCAGAGCACAGATACGCAGTATTTT. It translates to CASSFYQSTDTQYF.

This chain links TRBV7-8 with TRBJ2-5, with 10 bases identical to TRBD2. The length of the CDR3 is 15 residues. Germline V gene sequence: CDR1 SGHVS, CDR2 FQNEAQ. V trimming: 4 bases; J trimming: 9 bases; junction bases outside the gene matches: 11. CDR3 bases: TGTGCCAGCAGCTACAGCGGGGGGGTTATTCGGGCCCAGTACTTC. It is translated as CASSYSGGVIRAQYF.

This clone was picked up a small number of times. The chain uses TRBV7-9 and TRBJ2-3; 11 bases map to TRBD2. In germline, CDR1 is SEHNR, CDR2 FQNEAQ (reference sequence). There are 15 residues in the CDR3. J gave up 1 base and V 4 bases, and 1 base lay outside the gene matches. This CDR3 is CASSSLAGGTDTQYF. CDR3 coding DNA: TGTGCCAGCAGCTCACTAGCGGGAGGCACAGATACGCAGTATTTT.

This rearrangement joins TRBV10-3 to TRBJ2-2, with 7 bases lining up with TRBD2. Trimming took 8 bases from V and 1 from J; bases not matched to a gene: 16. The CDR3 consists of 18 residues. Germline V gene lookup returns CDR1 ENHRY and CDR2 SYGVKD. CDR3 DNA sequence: TGTGCCATCCCCGGGCCGGGACTACGCCTGGGGAACACCGGGGAGCTGTTTTTT. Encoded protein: CAIPGPGLRLGNTGELFF.

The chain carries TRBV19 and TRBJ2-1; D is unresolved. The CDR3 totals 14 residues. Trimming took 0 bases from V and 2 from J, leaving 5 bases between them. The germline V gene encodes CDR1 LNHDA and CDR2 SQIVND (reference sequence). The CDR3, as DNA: TGTGCCAGTAGTATAGATCTCCCCTACAATGAGCAGTTCTTC. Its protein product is CASSIDLPYNEQFF.

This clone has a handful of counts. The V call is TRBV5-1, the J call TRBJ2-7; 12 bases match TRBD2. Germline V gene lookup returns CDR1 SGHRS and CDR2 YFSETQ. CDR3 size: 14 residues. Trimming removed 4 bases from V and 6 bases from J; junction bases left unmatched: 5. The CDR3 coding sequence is TGCGCCAGCAGCCCACTAGCGGGAGGATCCGAGCAGTACTTC. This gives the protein CASSPLAGGSEQYF.

The CDR3 protein is CASSPRPGQGAHEQYF. The CDR3, as DNA: TGTGCCAGCTCACCCCGACCGGGACAAGGGGCCCACGAGCAGTACTTC. The genes are TRBV18 and TRBJ2-7, with a weak D call TRBD1 (6 bases). V dropped 3 bases and J dropped 5 bases, with 20 bases sitting between them. The germline V gene encodes CDR1 KGHSH and CDR2 LQKENI. CDR3 length equals 16 residues. Variable domain in full (rest from reference TRBV18 and TRBJ2-7): NAGVMQNPRHLVRRRGQEARLRCSPMKGHSHVYWYRQLPEEGLKFMVYLQKENIIDESGMPKERFSAEFPKEGPSILRIQQVVRGDSAAYFCASSPRPGQGAHEQYFGPGTRLTVT.

In nucleotides, the CDR3 is TGTGCCAGCAGGGTCGGACAGGGACCCTACGAGCAGTACTTC. Protein: CASRVGQGPYEQYF. The gene calls are TRBV2 and TRBJ2-7; 8 bases fit TRBD1. The V segment lost 6 bases and the J segment 2 bases; nucleotides outside the gene matches: 6. Germline V gives CDR1 SNHLY, CDR2 FYNNEI. This CDR3 comprises 14 residues.

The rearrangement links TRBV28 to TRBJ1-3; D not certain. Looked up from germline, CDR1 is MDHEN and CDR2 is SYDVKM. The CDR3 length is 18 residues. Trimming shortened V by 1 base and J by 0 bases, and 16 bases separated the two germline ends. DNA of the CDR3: TGTGCCAGCAGTTTATTTCTGAGAGGGCGGAACTCTGGAAACACCATATATTTT. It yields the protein CASSLFLRGRNSGNTIYF.

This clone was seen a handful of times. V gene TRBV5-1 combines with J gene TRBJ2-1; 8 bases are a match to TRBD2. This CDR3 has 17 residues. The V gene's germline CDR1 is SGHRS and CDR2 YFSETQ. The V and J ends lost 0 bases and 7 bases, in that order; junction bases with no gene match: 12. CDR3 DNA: TGCGCCAGCAGCTTGGTGGGCGGGGGGCCACCCGGTAATGAGCAGTTCTTC. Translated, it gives CASSLVGGGPPGNEQFF.

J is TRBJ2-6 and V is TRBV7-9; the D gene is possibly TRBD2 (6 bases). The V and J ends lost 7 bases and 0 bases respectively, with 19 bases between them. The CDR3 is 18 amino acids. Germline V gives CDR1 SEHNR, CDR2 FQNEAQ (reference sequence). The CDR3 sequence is CASNPWGEFRSGANVLTF. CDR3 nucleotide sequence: TGTGCCAGCAATCCATGGGGGGAGTTCCGCTCTGGGGCCAACGTCCTGACTTTC.

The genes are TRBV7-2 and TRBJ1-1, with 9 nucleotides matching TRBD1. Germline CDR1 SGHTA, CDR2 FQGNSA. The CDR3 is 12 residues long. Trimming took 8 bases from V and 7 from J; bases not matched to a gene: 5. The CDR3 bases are TGTGCCAGCGGACAGGGGAGGGGTGAAGCTTTCTTT. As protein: CASGQGRGEAFF.

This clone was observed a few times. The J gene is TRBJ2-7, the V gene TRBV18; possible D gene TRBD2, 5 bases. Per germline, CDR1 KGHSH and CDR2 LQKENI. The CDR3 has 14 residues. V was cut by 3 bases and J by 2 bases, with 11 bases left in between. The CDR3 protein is CASSPPGKPYEQYF. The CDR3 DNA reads TGTGCCAGCTCACCCCCGGGAAAACCCTACGAGCAGTACTTC. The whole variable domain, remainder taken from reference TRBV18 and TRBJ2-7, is NAGVMQNPRHLVRRRGQEARLRCSPMKGHSHVYWYRQLPEEGLKFMVYLQKENIIDESGMPKERFSAEFPKEGPSILRIQQVVRGDSAAYFCASSPPGKPYEQYFGPGTRLTVT.

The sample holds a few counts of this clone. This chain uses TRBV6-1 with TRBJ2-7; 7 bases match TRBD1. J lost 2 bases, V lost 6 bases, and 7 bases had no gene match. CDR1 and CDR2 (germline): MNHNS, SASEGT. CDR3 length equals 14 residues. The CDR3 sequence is CASSPRQGPYEQYF. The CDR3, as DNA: TGTGCCAGCAGCCCTAGACAGGGTCCCTACGAGCAGTACTTC.

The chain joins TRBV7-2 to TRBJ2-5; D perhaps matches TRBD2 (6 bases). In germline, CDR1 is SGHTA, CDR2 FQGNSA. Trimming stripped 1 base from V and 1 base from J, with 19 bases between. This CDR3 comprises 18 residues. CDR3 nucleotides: TGTGCCAGCAGCTTAGTAAAACCGGGACTCGATTCCCAAGAGACCCAGTACTTC. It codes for CASSLVKPGLDSQETQYF.

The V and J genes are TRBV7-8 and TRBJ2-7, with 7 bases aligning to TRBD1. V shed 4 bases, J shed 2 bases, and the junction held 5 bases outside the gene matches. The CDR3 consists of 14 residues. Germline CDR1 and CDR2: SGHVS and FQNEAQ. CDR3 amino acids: CASSSGTAPYEQYF. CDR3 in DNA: TGTGCCAGCAGCTCCGGGACAGCCCCCTACGAGCAGTACTTC.

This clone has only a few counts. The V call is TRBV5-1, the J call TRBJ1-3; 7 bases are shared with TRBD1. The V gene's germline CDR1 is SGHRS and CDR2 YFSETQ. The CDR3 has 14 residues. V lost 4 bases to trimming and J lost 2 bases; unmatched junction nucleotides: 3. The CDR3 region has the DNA TGCGCCAGCAGCCACGGGACAGCTGGAAACACCATATATTTT. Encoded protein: CASSHGTAGNTIYF. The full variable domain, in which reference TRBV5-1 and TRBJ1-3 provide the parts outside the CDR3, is KAGVTQTPRYLIKTRGQQVTLSCSPISGHRSVSWYQQTPGQGLQFLFEYFSETQRNKGNFPGRFSGRQFSNSRSEMNVSTLELGDSALYLCASSHGTAGNTIYFGEGSWLTVV.

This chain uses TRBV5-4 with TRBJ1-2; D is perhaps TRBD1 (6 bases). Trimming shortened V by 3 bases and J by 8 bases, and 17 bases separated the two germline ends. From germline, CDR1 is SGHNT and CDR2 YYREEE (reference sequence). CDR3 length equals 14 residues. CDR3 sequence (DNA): TGTGCCAGCAGCTACTTACAGGGATACGTCGGCTACACCTTC. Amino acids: CASSYLQGYVGYTF.